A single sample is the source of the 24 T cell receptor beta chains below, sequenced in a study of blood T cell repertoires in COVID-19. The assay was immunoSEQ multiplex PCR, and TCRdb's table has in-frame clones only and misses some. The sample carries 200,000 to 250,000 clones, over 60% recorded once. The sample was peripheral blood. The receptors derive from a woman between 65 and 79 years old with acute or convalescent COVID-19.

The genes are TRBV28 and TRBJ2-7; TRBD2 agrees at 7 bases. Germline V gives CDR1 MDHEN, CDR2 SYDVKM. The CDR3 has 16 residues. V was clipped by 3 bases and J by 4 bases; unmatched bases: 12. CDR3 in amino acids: CASSLGLGRERYEQYF. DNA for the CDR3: TGTGCCAGCAGTTTGGGTCTCGGGCGGGAGAGGTACGAGCAGTACTTC.

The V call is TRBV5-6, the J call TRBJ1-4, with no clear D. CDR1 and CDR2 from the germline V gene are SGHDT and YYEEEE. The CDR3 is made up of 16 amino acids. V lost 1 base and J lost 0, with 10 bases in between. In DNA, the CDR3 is TGTGCCAGCAGCTTGCACAGTTTTGCAACTAATGAAAAACTGTTTTTT. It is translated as CASSLHSFATNEKLFF.

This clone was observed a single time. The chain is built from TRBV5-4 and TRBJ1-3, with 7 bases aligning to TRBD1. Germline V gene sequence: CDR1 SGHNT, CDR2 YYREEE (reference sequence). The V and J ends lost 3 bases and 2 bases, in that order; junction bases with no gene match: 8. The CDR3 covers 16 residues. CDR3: CASSSADRSPGNTIYF. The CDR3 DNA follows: TGTGCCAGCAGCTCCGCGGACAGGTCGCCTGGAAACACCATATATTTT. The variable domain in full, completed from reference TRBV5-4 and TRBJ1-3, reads ETGVTQSPTHLIKTRGQQVTLRCSSQSGHNTVSWYQQALGQGPQFIFQYYREEENGRGNFPPRFSGLQFPNYSSELNVNALELDDSALYLCASSSADRSPGNTIYFGEGSWLTVV.

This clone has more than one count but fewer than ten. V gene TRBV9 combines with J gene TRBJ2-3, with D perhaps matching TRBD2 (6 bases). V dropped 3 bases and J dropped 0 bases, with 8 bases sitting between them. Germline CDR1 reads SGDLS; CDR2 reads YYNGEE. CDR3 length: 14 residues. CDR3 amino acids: CASSGSGSTDTQYF. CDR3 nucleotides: TGTGCCAGCAGCGGGAGCGGGAGCACAGATACGCAGTATTTT. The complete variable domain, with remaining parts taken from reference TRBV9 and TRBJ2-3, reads DSGVTQTPKHLITATGQRVTLRCSPRSGDLSVYWYQQSLDQGLQFLIQYYNGEERAKGNILERFSAQQFPDLHSELNLSSLELGDSALYFCASSGSGSTDTQYFGPGTRLTVL.

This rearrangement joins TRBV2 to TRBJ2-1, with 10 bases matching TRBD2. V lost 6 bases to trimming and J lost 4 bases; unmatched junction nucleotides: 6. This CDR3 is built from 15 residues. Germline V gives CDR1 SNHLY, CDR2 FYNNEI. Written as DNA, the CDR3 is TGTGCCAGCAGGACCCAGCGGGAGGGATACAATGAGCAGTTCTTC. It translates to CASRTQREGYNEQFF.

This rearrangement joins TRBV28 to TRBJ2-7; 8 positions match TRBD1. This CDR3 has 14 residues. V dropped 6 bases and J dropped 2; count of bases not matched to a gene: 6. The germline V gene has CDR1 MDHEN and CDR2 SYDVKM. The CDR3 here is CASSPPDRAYEQYF. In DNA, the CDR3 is TGTGCCAGCAGCCCCCCGGACAGGGCCTACGAGCAGTACTTC. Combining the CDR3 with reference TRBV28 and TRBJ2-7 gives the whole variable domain DVKVTQSSRYLVKRTGEKVFLECVQDMDHENMFWYRQDPGLGLRLIYFSYDVKMKEKGDIPEGYSVSREKKERFSLILESASTNQTSMYLCASSPPDRAYEQYFGPGTRLTVT.

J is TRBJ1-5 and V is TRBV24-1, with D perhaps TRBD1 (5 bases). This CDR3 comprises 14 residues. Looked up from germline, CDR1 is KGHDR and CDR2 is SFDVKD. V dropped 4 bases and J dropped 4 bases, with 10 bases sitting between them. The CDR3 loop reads CATSDLQDNQPQHF. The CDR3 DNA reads TGTGCCACCAGTGACTTACAGGATAATCAGCCCCAGCATTTT.

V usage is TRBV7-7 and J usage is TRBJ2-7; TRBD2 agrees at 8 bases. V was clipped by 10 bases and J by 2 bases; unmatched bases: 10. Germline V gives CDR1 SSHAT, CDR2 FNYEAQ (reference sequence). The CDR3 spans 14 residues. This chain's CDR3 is CATGTGTRTYEQYF. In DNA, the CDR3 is TGTGCCACAGGTACCGGGACTAGAACCTACGAGCAGTACTTC.

The CDR3 DNA follows: TGTGCCAGCAGCTTGGACCTAGCGGGGGTCAATGAGCAGTTCTTC. As protein: CASSLDLAGVNEQFF. The V gene is TRBV5-4, the J gene TRBJ2-1; 10 nucleotides agree with TRBD2. The CDR3 is made up of 15 amino acids. V was pared by 0 bases and J by 6 bases, with 3 bases of the junction left unmatched. Germline values: CDR1 SGHNT, CDR2 YYREEE (reference sequence).

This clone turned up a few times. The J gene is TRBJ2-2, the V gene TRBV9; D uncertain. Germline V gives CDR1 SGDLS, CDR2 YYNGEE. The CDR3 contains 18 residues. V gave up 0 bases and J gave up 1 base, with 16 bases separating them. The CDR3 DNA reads TGTGCCAGCAGCGTAGAGGCCGGGTCCTTATTGAACACCGGGGAGCTGTTTTTT. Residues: CASSVEAGSLLNTGELFF.

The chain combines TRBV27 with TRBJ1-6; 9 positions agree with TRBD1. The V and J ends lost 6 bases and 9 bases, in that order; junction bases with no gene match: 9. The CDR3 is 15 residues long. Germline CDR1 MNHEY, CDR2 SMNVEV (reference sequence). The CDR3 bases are TGTGCCAGCAGCTCACAGGGGGCGGTGGGTTCACCCCTCCACTTT. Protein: CASSSQGAVGSPLHF.

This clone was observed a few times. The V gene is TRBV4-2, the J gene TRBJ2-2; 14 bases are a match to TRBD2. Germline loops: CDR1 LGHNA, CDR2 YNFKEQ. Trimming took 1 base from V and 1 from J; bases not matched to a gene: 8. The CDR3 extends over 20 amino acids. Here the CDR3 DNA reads TGTGCCAGCAGCCAAGTCCGACTAGCGGGAGGGCCGGGGAACACCGGGGAGCTGTTTTTT. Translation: CASSQVRLAGGPGNTGELFF.

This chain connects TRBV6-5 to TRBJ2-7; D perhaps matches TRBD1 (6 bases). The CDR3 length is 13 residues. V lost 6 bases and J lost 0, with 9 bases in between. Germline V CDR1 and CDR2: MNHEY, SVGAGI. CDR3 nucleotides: TGTGCCAGCAGGACAGGAGGCTCCTACGAGCAGTACTTC. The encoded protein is CASRTGGSYEQYF.

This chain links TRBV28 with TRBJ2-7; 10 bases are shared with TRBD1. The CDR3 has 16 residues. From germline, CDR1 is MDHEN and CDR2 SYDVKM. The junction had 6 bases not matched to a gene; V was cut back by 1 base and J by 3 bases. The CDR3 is CASSLYGQGGYYEQYF. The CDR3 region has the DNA TGTGCCAGCAGTTTATATGGACAGGGGGGTTACTACGAGCAGTACTTC.

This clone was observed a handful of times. The DNA for the CDR3 is TGTGCCATCTCTCGCGGGACGACAGATACGCAGTATTTT. Protein sequence: CAISRGTTDTQYF. The chain joins TRBV10-3 to TRBJ2-3; D is possibly TRBD2 (6 bases). Germline V gene lookup returns CDR1 ENHRY and CDR2 SYGVKD. V shed 8 bases and J shed 3 bases, with 12 bases lying between them. CDR3 length equals 13 residues.

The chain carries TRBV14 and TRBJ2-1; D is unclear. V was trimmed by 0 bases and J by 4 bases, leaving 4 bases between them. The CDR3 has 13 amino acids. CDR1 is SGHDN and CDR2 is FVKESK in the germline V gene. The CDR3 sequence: CASSQDRYNEQFF. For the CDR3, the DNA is TGTGCCAGCAGCCAAGATCGGTACAATGAGCAGTTCTTC.

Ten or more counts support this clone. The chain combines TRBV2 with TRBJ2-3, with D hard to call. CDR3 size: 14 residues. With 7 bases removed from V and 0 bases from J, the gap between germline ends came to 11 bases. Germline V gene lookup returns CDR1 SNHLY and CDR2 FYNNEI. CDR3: CASNIKTSTDTQYF. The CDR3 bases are TGTGCCAGCAATATAAAAACTAGCACAGATACGCAGTATTTT.

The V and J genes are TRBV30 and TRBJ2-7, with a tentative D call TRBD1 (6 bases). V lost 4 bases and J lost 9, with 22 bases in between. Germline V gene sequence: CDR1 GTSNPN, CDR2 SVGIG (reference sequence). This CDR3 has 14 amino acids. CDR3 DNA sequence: TGTGCCTGGAATATCGGGACACCAAGTATCGGGCAGTACTTC. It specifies CAWNIGTPSIGQYF.

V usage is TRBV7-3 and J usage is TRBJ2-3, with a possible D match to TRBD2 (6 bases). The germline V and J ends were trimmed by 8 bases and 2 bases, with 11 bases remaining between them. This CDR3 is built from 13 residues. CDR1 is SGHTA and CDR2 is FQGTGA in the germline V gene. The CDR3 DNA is TGTGCCAGCGCCCTAGCGTACACAGATACGCAGTATTTT. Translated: CASALAYTDTQYF.

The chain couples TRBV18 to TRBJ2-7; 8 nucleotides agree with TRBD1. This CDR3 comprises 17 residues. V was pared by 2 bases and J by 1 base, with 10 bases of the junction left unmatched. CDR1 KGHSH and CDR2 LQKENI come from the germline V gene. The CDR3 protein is CASSPGRTGGTSYEQYF. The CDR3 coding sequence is TGTGCCAGCTCACCAGGGCGAACAGGGGGAACGTCCTACGAGCAGTACTTC. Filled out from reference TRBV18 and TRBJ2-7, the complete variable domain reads NAGVMQNPRHLVRRRGQEARLRCSPMKGHSHVYWYRQLPEEGLKFMVYLQKENIIDESGMPKERFSAEFPKEGPSILRIQQVVRGDSAAYFCASSPGRTGGTSYEQYFGPGTRLTVT.

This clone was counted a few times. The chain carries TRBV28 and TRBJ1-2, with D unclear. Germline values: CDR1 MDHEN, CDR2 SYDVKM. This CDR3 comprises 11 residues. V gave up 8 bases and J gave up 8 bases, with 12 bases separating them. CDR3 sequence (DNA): TGTGCCAGCGGGAGCTTTGGAGGCTACACCTTC. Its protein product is CASGSFGGYTF.

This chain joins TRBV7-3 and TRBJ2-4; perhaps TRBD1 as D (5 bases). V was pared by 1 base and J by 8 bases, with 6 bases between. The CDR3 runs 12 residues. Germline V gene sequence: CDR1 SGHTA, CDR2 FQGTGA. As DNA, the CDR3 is TGTGCCAGCAGCTTAAAAGGGGACATTCAGTACTTC. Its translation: CASSLKGDIQYF.

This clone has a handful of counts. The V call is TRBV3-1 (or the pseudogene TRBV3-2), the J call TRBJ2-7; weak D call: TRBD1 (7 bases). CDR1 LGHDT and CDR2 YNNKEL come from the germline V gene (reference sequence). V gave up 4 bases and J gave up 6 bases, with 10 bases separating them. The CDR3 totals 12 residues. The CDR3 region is CASSPQGGEQYF. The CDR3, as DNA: TGTGCCAGCAGCCCGCAGGGGGGCGAGCAGTACTTC.

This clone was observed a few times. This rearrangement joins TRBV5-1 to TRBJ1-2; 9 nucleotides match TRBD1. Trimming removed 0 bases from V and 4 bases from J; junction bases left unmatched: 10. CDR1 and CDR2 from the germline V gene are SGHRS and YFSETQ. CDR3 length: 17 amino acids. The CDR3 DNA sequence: TGCGCCAGCAGCTTGGTCCGGACAGGGGCAGCCAGCTATGGCTACACCTTC. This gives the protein CASSLVRTGAASYGYTF.